What follows are 30 T cell receptor beta chains derived from one specimen sequenced in a study of shared clonotypes between healthy human individuals. This table comes from immunoSEQ multiplex PCR, and its TCRdb copy is limited to in-frame clones, with some not included. The sample lists approximately 530,000 clones, less than 96% occurring once. The sample consisted of naive CD4+ T cells sorted from blood. Indicated subset: CD45RA+ positively selected. The receptors were gathered from a woman aged 30 to 39 in good health.

The rearrangement uses TRBV7-6 and TRBJ1-5; D is undetermined. V dropped 8 bases and J dropped 7 bases, with 15 bases sitting between them. Per germline, CDR1 SGHVS and CDR2 FNYEAQ. The CDR3 runs 13 residues. CDR3 coding DNA: TGTGCCAGCGGCGCAAAGGGAATCCAGCCCCAGCATTTT. Translating gives CASGAKGIQPQHF.

This chain connects TRBV28 to TRBJ2-7, with D hard to call. CDR1 MDHEN and CDR2 SYDVKM come from the germline V gene. CDR3 length: 14 residues. Trimming stripped 8 bases from V and 0 bases from J, with 14 bases between. For the CDR3, the DNA is TGTGCCAGCCGAACGCCGGGCCGCTCCTACGAGCAGTACTTC. Protein sequence: CASRTPGRSYEQYF.

This clone was counted between two and nine times. J is TRBJ1-1 and V is TRBV19; possible D gene TRBD1, 5 bases. Trimming took off 1 base at V and 5 bases at J, with 11 bases between the two ends. There are 14 residues in the CDR3. Germline CDR1 and CDR2: LNHDA and SQIVND (reference sequence). The CDR3 DNA is TGTGCCAGTAGTATAGTAGCAGGGAGAACTGAAGCTTTCTTT. Translating it yields CASSIVAGRTEAFF.

This chain joins TRBV5-1 and TRBJ2-5; 7 bases are shared with TRBD2. CDR1 and CDR2 from the germline V gene are SGHRS and YFSETQ. The CDR3 is 19 residues long. Unmatched junction bases numbered 29, after V lost 9 bases and J lost 6 bases. DNA of the CDR3: TGCGCCACCGGATTTTGGGGGTCCTTAGCGGGCTACTTCGGACAGACCCAGTACTTC. Amino acid sequence: CATGFWGSLAGYFGQTQYF.

The chain couples TRBV6-6 to TRBJ2-7; 8 bases are shared with TRBD1. V was pared by 0 bases and J by 7 bases, with 8 bases of the junction left unmatched. Germline V lookup: CDR1 MNHNY, CDR2 SVGAGI (reference sequence). The CDR3 sequence is 15 residues long. The CDR3 nucleotides read TGTGCCAGCAGTTACTCGAGACAGGGGAGCTGGGAGCAGTACTTC. It is translated as CASSYSRQGSWEQYF.

This sequence joins TRBV18 and TRBJ2-7, with D tentatively TRBD1 (6 bases). V shed 4 bases and J shed 5 bases, with 6 bases lying between them. Germline V gene sequence: CDR1 KGHSH, CDR2 LQKENI. The length of the CDR3 is 11 residues. CDR3 loop: CASSQGDEQYF. CDR3 DNA: TGTGCCAGCTCACAGGGGGACGAGCAGTACTTC.

The genes are TRBV6-4 and TRBJ2-1; TRBD2 matches at 14 bases. The CDR3 loop spans 16 amino acids. V lost 1 base and J lost 12; bases outside the gene matches: 8. CDR1 is MRHNA, CDR2 SNTAGT, per germline. As DNA, the CDR3 is TGTGCCAGCAGTGACTTGGGACTAGCGGGAGTCGAGGTGCAGTTCTTC. Its translation is CASSDLGLAGVEVQFF.

This rearrangement joins TRBV28 to TRBJ1-2; 7 nucleotides agree with TRBD1. J was trimmed by 5 bases and V by 6 bases; bases with no gene match: 15. Per germline, CDR1 MDHEN and CDR2 SYDVKM. The CDR3 runs to 16 residues. The CDR3 nucleotides read TGTGCCAGCAGGGCTCTCGGTCAGGGGGGGAATTATGGCTACACCTTC. This sequence encodes CASRALGQGGNYGYTF.

This chain's CDR3 is CASSLDRASSGANVLTF. CDR3 nucleotides: TGTGCCAGCAGCTTGGACAGGGCGAGCTCTGGGGCCAACGTCCTGACTTTC. J is TRBJ2-6 and V is TRBV11-1, with TRBD1 matching over 8 bases. In germline, CDR1 is SGHAT, CDR2 FQDESV (reference sequence). V was pared by 3 bases and J by 0 bases, with 4 bases of the junction left unmatched. The CDR3 extends over 17 amino acids.

The chain uses TRBV6-5 and TRBJ1-2; 8 nucleotides match TRBD1. This CDR3 has 15 residues. Losses at the gene ends were 8 bases for V and 4 bases for J; bases not matched to a gene: 12. Germline CDR1 MNHEY, CDR2 SVGAGI. In DNA, the CDR3 is TGTGCCAGCCGCGGTCAGGGGGCAGGACTCTATGGCTACACCTTC. It specifies CASRGQGAGLYGYTF.

The rearrangement links TRBV16 to TRBJ2-1; 7 bases agree with TRBD2. This CDR3 contains 16 residues. Germline lookup yields CDR1 KGHSY and CDR2 FQNENV. Germline trimming cut 3 bases from V and 7 bases from J; bases unmatched to any gene: 12. The DNA of the CDR3 is TGTGCCAGCAGCCAGCCAACTGGCGGGAGAGATAATGAGCAGTTCTTC. Translation gives CASSQPTGGRDNEQFF.

The chain couples TRBV5-1 to TRBJ1-2, with D perhaps matching TRBD1 (5 bases). This CDR3 contains 14 residues. The germline V and J ends were trimmed by 4 bases and 4 bases, with 14 bases remaining between them. CDR1 is SGHRS and CDR2 is YFSETQ in the germline V gene. The DNA for the CDR3 is TGCGCCAGCAGCCCCGTGGGGGTTGGCTATGGCTACACCTTC. Its translation is CASSPVGVGYGYTF.

This clone was observed once. The V gene is TRBV9, the J gene TRBJ2-1; TRBD1 matches 9 bases. The V gene end was trimmed by 4 bases and the J gene end by 4 bases; junction bases not matched to a gene: 6. Germline V gene data show CDR1 as SGDLS and CDR2 as YYNGEE. The length of the CDR3 is 15 residues. The CDR3 DNA is TGTGCCAGCAGCCCGTCGACAGGGGGATACAATGAGCAGTTCTTC. Amino acid sequence: CASSPSTGGYNEQFF.

This chain joins TRBV6-1 and TRBJ2-7, with D possibly being TRBD2 (5 bases). CDR1 and CDR2 from the germline V gene are MNHNS and SASEGT. CDR3 length: 15 amino acids. V was shortened by 2 bases and J by 1 base, with 12 bases between the two germline ends. In DNA form, the CDR3 reads TGTGCCAGCAGTGAAATTAGCGCGGTATCCTACGAGCAGTACTTC. Translation gives CASSEISAVSYEQYF.

On this clone itself: This sample also contains other DNA sequences that code for the same CDR3. J is TRBJ2-7 and V is TRBV5-1; no clear D. CDR1 is SGHRS and CDR2 is YFSETQ in the germline V gene. Between the trimmed V and J ends, which lost 4 bases and 4 bases, there was a span of 6 bases. The CDR3 runs to 11 residues. The CDR3 DNA reads as TGCGCCAGCAGCGCAAATTACGAGCAGTACTTC. Encoded protein: CASSANYEQYF.

The V and J genes are TRBV5-1 and TRBJ2-7; 8 nucleotides align to TRBD2. Trimming took 1 base from V and 3 from J; bases not matched to a gene: 3. This CDR3 has 14 amino acids. Germline V gene sequence: CDR1 SGHRS, CDR2 YFSETQ. CDR3 region: CASSLRAGDYEQYF. The DNA of the CDR3 is TGCGCCAGCAGCTTGCGAGCGGGAGACTACGAGCAGTACTTC.

The V gene is TRBV7-8, the J gene TRBJ2-7, with D possibly being TRBD1 or TRBD2 (6 bases each). The CDR3 covers 13 residues. Germline V CDR1 and CDR2: SGHVS, FQNEAQ. The V and J ends lost 6 bases and 0 bases respectively, with 9 bases between them. Written as DNA, the CDR3 is TGTGCCAGCAGGCGGGACACCTCCTACGAGCAGTACTTC. Residues: CASRRDTSYEQYF.

The V call is TRBV7-9, the J call TRBJ1-1; TRBD1 aligns across 7 bases. Germline V lookup: CDR1 SEHNR, CDR2 FQNEAQ (reference sequence). The junction had 6 bases not matched to a gene; V was cut back by 5 bases and J by 0 bases. This CDR3 is 15 amino acids long. The CDR3 protein is CASSRGDRMNTEAFF. The DNA for the CDR3 is TGTGCCAGCAGCCGGGGGGACAGAATGAACACTGAAGCTTTCTTT.

The chain combines TRBV5-4 with TRBJ2-5, with 10 bases matching TRBD1. From germline, CDR1 is SGHNT and CDR2 YYREEE (reference sequence). CDR3 length: 15 amino acids. Trimming at V came to 4 bases and at J to 4 bases, leaving 7 bases not matched to a gene. The CDR3 sequence is CASSADRGVGETQYF. Written as DNA, the CDR3 is TGTGCCAGCAGCGCGGACAGGGGGGTCGGAGAGACCCAGTACTTC.

The chain uses TRBV7-9 and TRBJ2-3; tentatively, D is TRBD2 (5 bases). Germline V gene data show CDR1 as SEHNR and CDR2 as FQNEAQ (reference sequence). CDR3 length: 13 amino acids. V was cut by 5 bases and J by 3 bases, with 9 bases left in between. The CDR3: CASSGRRTDTQYF. The CDR3 nucleotides read TGTGCCAGCAGCGGGAGACGTACAGATACGCAGTATTTT.

The V gene is TRBV6-5, the J gene TRBJ2-1, with TRBD2 identical over 7 bases. Germline loops: CDR1 MNHEY, CDR2 SVGAGI. The CDR3 extends over 15 amino acids. V lost 7 bases and J lost 0; bases outside the gene matches: 6. The CDR3 sequence: CASTDSGFSYNEQFF. For the CDR3, the DNA is TGTGCCAGCACCGATAGCGGGTTCTCCTACAATGAGCAGTTCTTC.

The J gene is TRBJ1-5, the V gene TRBV2, with a weak D call TRBD1 (6 bases). V was clipped by 7 bases and J by 7 bases, with 14 bases between them. This CDR3 has 13 residues. The germline gives CDR1 SNHLY, CDR2 FYNNEI. The CDR3 bases are TGTGCCAGCACGCCAGGGGACCGACAGCCCCAGCATTTT. Translated, it gives CASTPGDRQPQHF.

The chain couples TRBV7-3 to TRBJ2-6, with D tentatively TRBD1 (6 bases). The CDR3 totals 16 residues. Germline V gives CDR1 SGHTA, CDR2 FQGTGA. V was cut by 3 bases and J by 0 bases, with 9 bases left in between. In nucleotides, the CDR3 is TGTGCCAGCAGCTTGGACAGCAACTCTGGGGCCAACGTCCTGACTTTC. Translating it yields CASSLDSNSGANVLTF. The variable domain in full, completed from reference TRBV7-3 and TRBJ2-6, reads GAGVSQTPSNKVTEKGKYVELRCDPISGHTALYWYRQSLGQGPEFLIYFQGTGAADDSGLPNDRFFAVRPEGSVSTLKIQRTERGDSAVYLCASSLDSNSGANVLTFGAGSRLTVL.

V is TRBV11-2 and J is TRBJ2-2; D is unresolved. The length of the CDR3 is 15 residues. The germline CDR1 and CDR2 sequences are SGHAT and FQNNGV. The ends were cut back, 1 base at V and 3 bases at J, with 9 bases in the middle. CDR3 residues: CASSLGAVDTGELFF. CDR3 DNA sequence: TGTGCCAGCAGCTTAGGCGCGGTCGACACCGGGGAGCTGTTTTTT. The full variable domain, in which reference TRBV11-2 and TRBJ2-2 provide the parts outside the CDR3, is EAGVAQSPRYKIIEKRQSVAFWCNPISGHATLYWYQQILGQGPKLLIQFQNNGVVDDSQLPKDRFSAERLKGVDSTLKIQPAKLEDSAVYLCASSLGAVDTGELFFGEGSRLTVL.

This chain links TRBV6-5 with TRBJ2-1; 8 nucleotides align to TRBD2. This CDR3 comprises 15 residues. Trimming removed 7 bases from V and 7 bases from J; junction bases left unmatched: 12. CDR1 is MNHEY and CDR2 is SVGAGI in the germline V gene. The CDR3 loop reads CASKLRLARGNEQFF. In DNA, the CDR3 is TGTGCCAGCAAACTACGACTAGCGCGGGGGAATGAGCAGTTCTTC.

This clone was picked up one time. This chain links TRBV9 with TRBJ2-2; unclear D gene. CDR3 length: 15 residues. Germline CDR1 is SGDLS and CDR2 is YYNGEE. V was pared by 0 bases and J by 7 bases, with 13 bases between. CDR3 region: CASSVVPSNHGELFF. The CDR3 DNA follows: TGTGCCAGCAGCGTAGTGCCCAGCAATCACGGGGAGCTGTTTTTT.

The V call is TRBV19, the J call TRBJ2-1, with TRBD2 matching over 8 bases. The length of the CDR3 is 14 residues. Germline V gives CDR1 LNHDA, CDR2 SQIVND (reference sequence). The V segment lost 3 bases and the J segment 12 bases; nucleotides outside the gene matches: 10. Written as DNA, the CDR3 is TGTGCCAGTAGTATCCACTTTCGGGAGGGCCGGCAGTTCTTC. This encodes CASSIHFREGRQFF.

J is TRBJ1-1 and V is TRBV18; a possible D gene is TRBD1 (6 bases). Germline CDR1 and CDR2: KGHSH and LQKENI. The V end lost 3 bases, the J end lost 4 bases, and 24 bases lay between the germline ends. This CDR3 contains 18 residues. CDR3 region: CASSPISGGALFSTEAFF. The DNA for the CDR3 is TGTGCCAGCTCACCCATCTCGGGGGGCGCTTTATTTAGCACTGAAGCTTTCTTT. The variable domain in full, completed from reference TRBV18 and TRBJ1-1, reads NAGVMQNPRHLVRRRGQEARLRCSPMKGHSHVYWYRQLPEEGLKFMVYLQKENIIDESGMPKERFSAEFPKEGPSILRIQQVVRGDSAAYFCASSPISGGALFSTEAFFGQGTRLTVV.

A note on this clone: Different DNA sequences within this sample yield the same CDR3. The rearrangement links TRBV27 to TRBJ2-3; 10 bases fit TRBD1. The V and J ends lost 5 bases and 6 bases, in that order; junction bases with no gene match: 8. The CDR3 length is 15 residues. Germline V lookup: CDR1 MNHEY, CDR2 SMNVEV (reference sequence). CDR3 residues: CASSPRQGALDTQYF. DNA of the CDR3: TGTGCCAGCAGTCCGAGACAGGGGGCGCTTGATACGCAGTATTTT.

V gene TRBV7-9 combines with J gene TRBJ1-2; D may be TRBD1 (6 bases). V was clipped by 4 bases and J by 1 base, with 10 bases between them. The CDR3 extends over 14 amino acids. CDR1 is SEHNR and CDR2 is FQNEAQ in the germline V gene (reference sequence). Here the CDR3 reads CASSSDSINYGYTF. The CDR3 nucleotides read TGTGCCAGCAGCTCGGACAGCATTAACTATGGCTACACCTTC. Drawing the rest from reference TRBV7-9 and TRBJ1-2, the complete variable domain is DTGVSQNPRHKITKRGQNVTFRCDPISEHNRLYWYRQTLGQGPEFLTYFQNEAQLEKSRLLSDRFSAERPKGSFSTLEIQRTEQGDSAMYLCASSSDSINYGYTFGSGTRLTVV.